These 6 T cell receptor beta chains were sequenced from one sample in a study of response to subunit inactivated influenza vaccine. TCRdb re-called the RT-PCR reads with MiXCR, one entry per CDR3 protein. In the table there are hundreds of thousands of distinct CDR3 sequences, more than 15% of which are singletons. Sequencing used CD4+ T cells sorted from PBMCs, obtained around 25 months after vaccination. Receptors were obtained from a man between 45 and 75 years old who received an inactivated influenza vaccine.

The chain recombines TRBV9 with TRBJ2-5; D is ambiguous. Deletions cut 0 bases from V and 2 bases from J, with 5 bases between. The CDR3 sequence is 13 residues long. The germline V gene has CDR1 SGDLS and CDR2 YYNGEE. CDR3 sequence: CASSVAQQETQYF. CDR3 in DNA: TGTGCCAGCAGCGTAGCCCAGCAAGAGACCCAGTACTTC.

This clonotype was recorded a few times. The CDR3 reads CASSDQDDYEQYF. As DNA, the CDR3 is TGTGCCAGCAGTGATCAAGACGACTACGAGCAGTACTTC. This chain connects TRBV2 to TRBJ2-7; no clear D. Deletions cut 3 bases from V and 3 bases from J, with 9 bases between. The CDR3 extends over 13 amino acids. CDR1 and CDR2 from the germline V gene are SNHLY and FYNNEI.

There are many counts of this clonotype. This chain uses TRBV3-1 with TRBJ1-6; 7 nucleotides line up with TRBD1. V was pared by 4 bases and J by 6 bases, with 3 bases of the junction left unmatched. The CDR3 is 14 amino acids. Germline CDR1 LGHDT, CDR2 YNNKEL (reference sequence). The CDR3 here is CASSPGTVNSPLHF. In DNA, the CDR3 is TGTGCCAGCAGCCCGGGGACAGTTAATTCACCCCTCCACTTT.

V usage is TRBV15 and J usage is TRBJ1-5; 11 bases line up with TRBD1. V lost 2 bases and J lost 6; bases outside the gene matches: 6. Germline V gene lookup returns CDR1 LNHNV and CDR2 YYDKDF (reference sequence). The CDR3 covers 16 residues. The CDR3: CATSRHWTGGIQPQHF. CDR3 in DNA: TGTGCCACCAGCAGACACTGGACAGGGGGCATTCAGCCCCAGCATTTT. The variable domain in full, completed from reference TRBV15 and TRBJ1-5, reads DAMVIQNPRYQVTQFGKPVTLSCSQTLNHNVMYWYQQKSSQAPKLLFHYYDKDFNNEADTPDNFQSRRPNTSFCFLDIRSPGLGDTAMYLCATSRHWTGGIQPQHFGDGTRLSIL.

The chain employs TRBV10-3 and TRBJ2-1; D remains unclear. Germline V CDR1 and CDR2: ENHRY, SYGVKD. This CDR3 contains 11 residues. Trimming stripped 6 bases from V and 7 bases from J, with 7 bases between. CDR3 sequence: CAIRGSNEQFF. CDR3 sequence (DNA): TGTGCCATCAGGGGTAGTAATGAGCAGTTCTTC.

The CDR3 DNA reads as TGTGCCAGCAGCAAAGGGGATGACAGCGGGGTCACAGATACGCAGTATTTT. Its translation: CASSKGDDSGVTDTQYF. The rearrangement joins TRBV21-1 to TRBJ2-3; TRBD1 is taken as the D call from the table, unchecked against the DNA. TRBV21-1 is designated a pseudogene. CDR3 length equals 17 residues.